One and the same sample provided the 17 T cell receptor beta chains below, sequenced in a study of blood T cell repertoires in COVID-19. Sequencing used immunoSEQ multiplex PCR; TCRdb keeps in-frame clones, though not all of them. There are 90,000 to 150,000 clones in the sample; roughly 85% occur only once, and approximately 10% lies in the top ten. Material for sequencing was peripheral blood. Receptors were obtained from a man older than 75 with acute or convalescent COVID-19.

The CDR3 DNA sequence: TGCGCCAGCAGCGCGACAGGGGGGATGAACACTGAAGCTTTCTTT. This codes for CASSATGGMNTEAFF. The rearrangement joins TRBV5-1 to TRBJ1-1; 9 nucleotides align to TRBD1. The CDR3 is 15 residues long. V lost 4 bases to trimming and J lost 0 bases; unmatched junction nucleotides: 4. The germline CDR1 and CDR2 sequences are SGHRS and YFSETQ.

V is TRBV12-1 and J is TRBJ1-1. TRBV12-1 is assigned pseudogene status. The CDR3 runs to 17 residues. DNA of the CDR3: TGTGCCAGCAGCTTTGATGCGATACGAGGCCTCTACACTGAAGCTTTCTTT. Translated: CASSFDAIRGLYTEAFF.

The chain carries TRBV18 and TRBJ2-1, with 8 bases aligning to TRBD2. The CDR3 spans 15 residues. In germline, CDR1 is KGHSH, CDR2 LQKENI. Trimming removed 2 bases from V and 7 bases from J; junction bases left unmatched: 7. This CDR3 is CASSPSGGGLNEQFF. In DNA form, the CDR3 reads TGTGCCAGCTCACCATCGGGGGGGGGCCTAAATGAGCAGTTCTTC.

This rearrangement joins TRBV19 to TRBJ2-1; 9 bases match TRBD1. J was trimmed by 7 bases and V by 5 bases; bases with no gene match: 6. The CDR3 contains 14 residues. Per germline, CDR1 LNHDA and CDR2 SQIVND (reference sequence). CDR3 nucleotide sequence: TGTGCCAGTAGTTTGGGGACAGGGCTGAATGAGCAGTTCTTC. As protein: CASSLGTGLNEQFF.

The chain combines TRBV6-5 with TRBJ2-2; D ambiguous. CDR3 length: 13 amino acids. Germline V gene sequence: CDR1 MNHEY, CDR2 SVGAGI. The ends were cut back, 4 bases at V and 2 bases at J, with 5 bases in the middle. This chain's CDR3 is CASSSPNTGELFF. The CDR3 coding sequence is TGTGCCAGCAGTTCCCCTAACACCGGGGAGCTGTTTTTT.

The CDR3, as DNA: TGTGCCAGCAGCCCCGAGACAGCTAACACTGAAGCTTTCTTT. Its protein is CASSPETANTEAFF. The rearrangement uses TRBV3-1 (or the pseudogene TRBV3-2) and TRBJ1-1; possibly TRBD1 for D (5 bases). The germline V and J ends were trimmed by 4 bases and 2 bases, with 11 bases remaining between them. The CDR3 covers 14 residues. The germline V gene encodes CDR1 LGHDT and CDR2 YNNKEL (reference sequence).

This clone has at least ten counts. The V gene is TRBV6-6, the J gene TRBJ1-2, with D perhaps matching TRBD1 (5 bases). The CDR3 runs 14 residues. V shed 0 bases and J shed 7 bases, with 12 bases lying between them. Germline assignment: CDR1 MNHNY and CDR2 SVGAGI (reference sequence). CDR3 loop: CASSYSGGTGGYTF. CDR3 nucleotide sequence: TGTGCCAGCAGTTACTCAGGAGGGACCGGTGGCTACACCTTC.

The genes are TRBV5-1 and TRBJ1-1, with 7 positions matching TRBD1. With V trimmed by 4 bases and J by 5 bases, 23 bases remained unmatched. CDR3 length: 19 residues. Germline CDR1 SGHRS, CDR2 YFSETQ. CDR3 bases: TGCGCCAGCAGCCCGAGGGTGGCAGGGGGTAGCTTGAACCCGACTGAAGCTTTCTTT. Protein: CASSPRVAGGSLNPTEAFF.

This chain connects TRBV5-1 to TRBJ2-3, with 10 positions matching TRBD2. The germline V gene has CDR1 SGHRS and CDR2 YFSETQ. The CDR3 loop spans 16 amino acids. Trimming took 4 bases from V and 6 from J; bases not matched to a gene: 11. CDR3 nucleotide sequence: TGCGCCAGCAGCCCAGGGAGCGGGGGGGGCGTGGATACGCAGTATTTT. Encoded protein: CASSPGSGGGVDTQYF.

This chain connects TRBV12-5 to TRBJ2-1; TRBD2 agrees at 9 bases. V shed 7 bases, J shed 3 bases, and the junction held 7 bases outside the gene matches. CDR3 length equals 15 residues. In germline, CDR1 is LGHNT, CDR2 FRNRAP. CDR3 in DNA: TGTGCTAGTGAAATAGCGGGAGTAAACTACAATGAGCAGTTCTTC. Translated: CASEIAGVNYNEQFF.

This chain links TRBV7-2 with TRBJ1-2; TRBD1 is a possible D gene (6 bases). The CDR3 is 14 amino acids. The germline V gene has CDR1 SGHTA and CDR2 FQGNSA. Trimming removed 5 bases from V and 8 bases from J, with 18 bases in between. The CDR3 DNA reads as TGTGCCAGCAGCGGCAGGGGTTCTAACCCGGGCTACACCTTC. The encoded protein is CASSGRGSNPGYTF.

The chain has TRBV7-9 and TRBJ2-4, with D possibly TRBD1 on 5 matching bases. CDR3 length: 12 amino acids. V lost 5 bases to trimming and J lost 7 bases, with 9 bases between them. Germline CDR1 SEHNR, CDR2 FQNEAQ (reference sequence). The chain's CDR3 is CASSAGLNIQYF. CDR3 bases: TGTGCCAGCAGCGCAGGGTTGAACATTCAGTACTTC.

The chain recombines TRBV5-1 with TRBJ2-3; 10 nucleotides agree with TRBD1. The CDR3 contains 17 residues. V lost 5 bases and J lost 2; bases outside the gene matches: 11. In germline, CDR1 is SGHRS, CDR2 YFSETQ. In DNA form, the CDR3 reads TGCGCCAGCAGGCGCCTAGGAGGACAGGGGGACACAGATACGCAGTATTTT. Its translation: CASRRLGGQGDTDTQYF. Filled out from reference TRBV5-1 and TRBJ2-3, the complete variable domain reads KAGVTQTPRYLIKTRGQQVTLSCSPISGHRSVSWYQQTPGQGLQFLFEYFSETQRNKGNFPGRFSGRQFSNSRSEMNVSTLELGDSALYLCASRRLGGQGDTDTQYFGPGTRLTVL.

Note on this clone: A read error may account for a junction end that differs from germline. The chain couples TRBV7-8 to TRBJ2-1; 11 nucleotides agree with TRBD2. CDR1 and CDR2 from the germline V gene are SGHVS and FQNEAQ. The CDR3 has 19 residues. CDR3 residues: CASTLRILAGGNSYNEQFF. CDR3 DNA: TGTGCCAGCACCTTAAGGATCCTAGCGGGGGGTAACTCCTACAATGAGCAGTTCTTC. Using reference TRBV7-8 and TRBJ2-1 for the parts outside the CDR3, the full variable domain is GAGVSQSPRYKVAKRGQDVALRCDPISGHVSLFWYQQALGQGPEFLTYFQNEAQLDKSGLPSDRFFAERPEGSVSTLKIQRTQQEDSAVYLCASTLRILAGGNSYNEQFFGPGTRLTVL.

V and J are TRBV11-2 and TRBJ2-1, with TRBD2 as a possible D gene (5 bases). Germline lookup yields CDR1 SGHAT and CDR2 FQNNGV. The V and J ends lost 5 bases and 9 bases respectively, with 11 bases between them. The CDR3 consists of 12 residues. The CDR3 loop is CASSPMRVEQFF. CDR3 nucleotides: TGTGCCAGCAGCCCTATGCGGGTTGAGCAGTTCTTC.

This clone was seen a single time. J is TRBJ2-4 and V is TRBV5-4, with D maybe TRBD1 (7 bases). Trimming left V 4 bases short and J 8 bases short, with 16 bases between. The CDR3 has 14 amino acids. CDR1 is SGHNT and CDR2 is YYREEE in the germline V gene (reference sequence). The CDR3 region is CASSAGQLGYIQYF. CDR3 DNA sequence: TGTGCCAGCAGCGCGGGACAGCTTGGGTACATTCAGTACTTC.

The chain is built from TRBV30 and TRBJ1-5; no firm D call. The CDR3 loop spans 15 amino acids. Germline CDR1 GTSNPN, CDR2 SVGIG (reference sequence). V was shortened by 0 bases and J by 4 bases, with 13 bases between the two germline ends. The CDR3 DNA reads as TGTGCCTGGAGTGTACCGCCGGGCGGGAATCAGCCCCAGCATTTT. Translated, it gives CAWSVPPGGNQPQHF. The whole variable domain, remainder taken from reference TRBV30 and TRBJ1-5, is SQTIHQWPATLVQPVGSPLSLECTVEGTSNPNLYWYRQAAGRGLQLLFYSVGIGQISSEVPQNLSASRPQDRQFILSSKKLLLSDSGFYLCAWSVPPGGNQPQHFGDGTRLSIL.